This passage covers 16 T cell receptor beta chains from one sample sequenced in a study of blood T cell repertoires in COVID-19. This table comes from immunoSEQ multiplex PCR, and its TCRdb copy is limited to in-frame clones, with some not included. The sample lists about 380,000 clones, roughly 91% occurring once. Specimen: PBMCs or T cells enriched from blood (not recorded which). All receptors derive from a woman between 18 and 29 years old who had recovered from COVID-19.

With respect to this clone: Other DNA sequences in the same sample also yield this CDR3. V and J are TRBV6-5 and TRBJ1-1; 8 nucleotides align to TRBD1. This CDR3 has 14 residues. Germline loops: CDR1 MNHEY, CDR2 SVGAGI. J gave up 4 bases and V 2 bases, and 3 bases lay outside the gene matches. The chain's CDR3 is CASSYGQGTTEAFF. As DNA, the CDR3 is TGTGCCAGCAGTTACGGACAGGGAACCACTGAAGCTTTCTTT.

The chain links TRBV9 to TRBJ1-6, with D tentatively TRBD1 (6 bases). The V gene's germline CDR1 is SGDLS and CDR2 YYNGEE. The length of the CDR3 is 15 residues. V was trimmed by 3 bases and J by 10 bases, leaving 17 bases between them. CDR3 sequence (DNA): TGTGCCAGCAGCGCAGGGGTGCAGGGAAGATCACCCCTCCACTTT. It is translated as CASSAGVQGRSPLHF.

CDR3 amino acids: CASSESGQGAFSGANVLTF. In DNA form, the CDR3 reads TGCGCCAGCAGTGAGTCGGGACAGGGGGCTTTCTCTGGGGCCAACGTCCTGACTTTC. The chain joins TRBV10-1 to TRBJ2-6, with 12 bases that match TRBD1. Looked up from germline, CDR1 is WNHNN and CDR2 is SYGVQD (reference sequence). With 0 bases clipped from V and 0 bases from J, the junction kept 3 bases outside the gene matches. This CDR3 is built from 19 residues.

The CDR3 is CASSPAGNGYTF. For the CDR3, the DNA is TGTGCCAGCTCACCGGCAGGGAATGGCTACACCTTC. The V gene is TRBV18, the J gene TRBJ1-2; a possible D gene is TRBD1 (5 bases). The V and J ends lost 3 bases and 6 bases respectively, with 8 bases between them. In germline, CDR1 is KGHSH, CDR2 LQKENI. The CDR3 covers 12 residues.

The V and J genes are TRBV6-5 and TRBJ2-1; D ambiguous. V gave up 2 bases and J gave up 9 bases, with 14 bases separating them. Germline assignment: CDR1 MNHEY and CDR2 SVGAGI. The CDR3 is 14 residues long. In DNA form, the CDR3 reads TGTGCCAGCAGTTACAGCGCCGTGGCTAGTGAGCAGTTCTTC. The encoded protein is CASSYSAVASEQFF.

This chain links TRBV5-8 with TRBJ2-1, with a weak D call TRBD1 (6 bases). Trimming cost V 0 bases and J 10 bases, with 14 bases left between them. The germline CDR1 and CDR2 sequences are SGHTS and YDEGEE. This CDR3 has 14 amino acids. CDR3 DNA sequence: TGTGCCAGCAGCTTGGGTACAGGGCGAGGGGAGCAGTTCTTC. This translates into CASSLGTGRGEQFF.

The V and J genes are TRBV30 and TRBJ2-1; TRBD2 is a possible D gene (6 bases). CDR3 length: 14 residues. Trimming removed 3 bases from V and 9 bases from J, with 18 bases in between. Looked up from germline, CDR1 is GTSNPN and CDR2 is SVGIG (reference sequence). CDR3 coding DNA: TGTGCCTGGAGAAGGGACTCCAAAGCCGGTGAGCAGTTCTTC. This codes for CAWRRDSKAGEQFF.

The chain recombines TRBV5-1 with TRBJ2-1, with 11 bases aligning to TRBD2. The germline gives CDR1 SGHRS, CDR2 YFSETQ. The V segment lost 3 bases and the J segment 2 bases; nucleotides outside the gene matches: 7. CDR3 length equals 17 residues. The CDR3 region is CASSSWTSGLTYNEQFF. The CDR3 nucleotides are TGCGCCAGCAGCTCGTGGACTAGCGGGCTAACCTACAATGAGCAGTTCTTC.

The chain combines TRBV30 with TRBJ1-1; possible D gene TRBD1, 5 bases. Germline V gene data show CDR1 as GTSNPN and CDR2 as SVGIG (reference sequence). This CDR3 spans 15 amino acids. V lost 0 bases and J lost 5, with 16 bases in between. The CDR3 bases are TGTGCCTGGAGTGTATTGGCCAGGGCAGGAACTGAAGCTTTCTTT. Amino acid sequence: CAWSVLARAGTEAFF. Drawing the rest from reference TRBV30 and TRBJ1-1, the complete variable domain is SQTIHQWPATLVQPVGSPLSLECTVEGTSNPNLYWYRQAAGRGLQLLFYSVGIGQISSEVPQNLSASRPQDRQFILSSKKLLLSDSGFYLCAWSVLARAGTEAFFGQGTRLTVV.

The chain links TRBV3-1 (or the pseudogene TRBV3-2) to TRBJ2-3; 7 bases line up with TRBD2. The CDR3 spans 13 residues. V was pared by 7 bases and J by 4 bases, with 5 bases of the junction left unmatched. Per the germline V gene, CDR1 is LGHDT and CDR2 is YNNKEL (reference sequence). CDR3 sequence reads: CASTPAGADTQYF. DNA for the CDR3: TGTGCCAGCACCCCGGCGGGAGCAGATACGCAGTATTTT.

The rearrangement joins TRBV24-1 to TRBJ1-2; TRBD1 agrees at 8 bases. The V and J ends lost 3 bases and 4 bases, in that order; junction bases with no gene match: 9. Germline V lookup: CDR1 KGHDR, CDR2 SFDVKD. The CDR3 sequence is 16 residues long. DNA for the CDR3: TGTGCCACCAGTGATCAACACAGGGGGATGAGCTATGGCTACACCTTC. Translating it yields CATSDQHRGMSYGYTF.

V is TRBV9 and J is TRBJ2-3, with 13 positions matching TRBD2. CDR3 length: 16 residues. Germline CDR1 is SGDLS and CDR2 is YYNGEE. The V gene end was trimmed by 3 bases and the J gene end by 2 bases; junction bases not matched to a gene: 3. The CDR3 coding sequence is TGTGCCAGCAGCGGACTAGCGGGGGGATACACAGATACGCAGTATTTT. Translating it yields CASSGLAGGYTDTQYF. The full variable domain, rest sourced from reference TRBV9 and TRBJ2-3, is DSGVTQTPKHLITATGQRVTLRCSPRSGDLSVYWYQQSLDQGLQFLIQYYNGEERAKGNILERFSAQQFPDLHSELNLSSLELGDSALYFCASSGLAGGYTDTQYFGPGTRLTVL.

This sequence joins TRBV28 and TRBJ2-7; TRBD2 is a possible D gene (6 bases). With 3 bases removed from V and 12 bases from J, the gap between germline ends came to 15 bases. Germline-derived CDR1 and CDR2 are MDHEN and SYDVKM. The CDR3 covers 12 residues. CDR3 nucleotide sequence: TGTGCCAGCAGTTTGTCTTTATACGGGGGGTACTTC. Residues: CASSLSLYGGYF.

The genes are TRBV4-2 and TRBJ2-7, with D possibly matching TRBD1 (5 bases). This CDR3 region has 14 residues. Germline lookup yields CDR1 LGHNA and CDR2 YNFKEQ. The germline V and J ends were trimmed by 0 bases and 2 bases, with 8 bases remaining between them. In DNA, the CDR3 is TGTGCCAGCAGCCAAGATTCCAGGGCCTACGAGCAGTACTTC. This sequence encodes CASSQDSRAYEQYF.

The chain combines TRBV19 with TRBJ2-1, with 8 positions matching TRBD1. V lost 3 bases and J lost 7; bases outside the gene matches: 17. Germline V gene lookup returns CDR1 LNHDA and CDR2 SQIVND (reference sequence). CDR3 length: 18 residues. As DNA, the CDR3 is TGTGCCAGTAGTATCCGCGGCGGGACAGGCCGAACTATAAATGAGCAGTTCTTC. It codes for CASSIRGGTGRTINEQFF.

The chain recombines TRBV6-5 with TRBJ1-4, with 10 bases aligning to TRBD1. The CDR3 runs 16 residues. Trimming cost V 2 bases and J 8 bases; bases outside gene matches: 8. Per germline, CDR1 MNHEY and CDR2 SVGAGI. CDR3 amino acids: CASSYQTGGADEKLFF. Written as DNA, the CDR3 is TGTGCCAGCAGTTACCAGACAGGGGGCGCTGACGAAAAACTGTTTTTT.